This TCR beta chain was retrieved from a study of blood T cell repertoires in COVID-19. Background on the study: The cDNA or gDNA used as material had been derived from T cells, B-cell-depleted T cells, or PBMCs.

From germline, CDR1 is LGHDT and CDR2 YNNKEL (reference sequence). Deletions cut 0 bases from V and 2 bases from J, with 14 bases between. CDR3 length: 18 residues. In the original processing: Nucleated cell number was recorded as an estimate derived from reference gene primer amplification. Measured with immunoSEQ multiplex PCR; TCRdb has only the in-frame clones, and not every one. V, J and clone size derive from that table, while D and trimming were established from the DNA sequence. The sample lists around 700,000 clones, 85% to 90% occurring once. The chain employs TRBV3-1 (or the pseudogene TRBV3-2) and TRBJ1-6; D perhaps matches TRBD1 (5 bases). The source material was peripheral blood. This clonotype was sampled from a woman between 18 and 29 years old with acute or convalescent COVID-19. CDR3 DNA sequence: TGTGCCAGCAGCCAAGATAGCAGGGATTCACCCTATAATTCACCCCTCCACTTT. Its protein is CASSQDSRDSPYNSPLHF.